The 17 T cell receptor beta chains reported below all come from one sample, sequenced in a study of blood T cells in healthy people across ages. The authors ran a second PCR of roughly 6 to 12 cycles using a sample-barcoded 5' primer and a J-beta primer mix. MiXCR, run by TCRdb on the 5' RACE reads, gives a single entry per CDR3 protein. This repertoire shows 1.5 million to 2 million distinct CDR3 sequences, about 32% found once; its top ten account for roughly 10%. Sequencing used blood. Receptors were obtained from a woman younger than 45 in good health.

The chain has TRBV7-9 and TRBJ2-1; D is possibly TRBD2 (5 bases). The CDR3 has 14 amino acids. Germline CDR1 and CDR2: SEHNR and FQNEAQ (reference sequence). Trimming shortened V by 4 bases and J by 5 bases, and 12 bases separated the two germline ends. This CDR3 reads CASSSSTRNNEQFF. The DNA of the CDR3 is TGTGCCAGCAGCTCCTCTACTAGAAACAATGAGCAGTTCTTC.

This clonotype was counted only a few times. This chain connects TRBV4-1 to TRBJ2-5; D is perhaps TRBD1 or TRBD2 (5 bases each). V was pared by 6 bases and J by 4 bases, with 21 bases between. Per the germline V gene, CDR1 is MGHRA and CDR2 is YSYEKL. The CDR3 spans 16 residues. CDR3 sequence: CASRPSPFGAGETQYF. DNA of the CDR3: TGCGCCAGCAGACCGTCCCCGTTTGGGGCGGGAGAGACCCAGTACTTC.

In this sample, this clonotype turned up a few times. The chain links TRBV20-1 to TRBJ1-2; D call uncertain. Germline V lookup: CDR1 DFQATT, CDR2 SNEGSKA (reference sequence). With 0 bases removed from V and 2 bases from J, the gap between germline ends came to 25 bases. CDR3 length: 19 residues. For the CDR3, the DNA is TGCAGTGCTAGAGATGGGTCCGTAGGCAGGTCGGCCTTAAACTATGGCTACACCTTC. Its protein is CSARDGSVGRSALNYGYTF.

The chain joins TRBV11-2 to TRBJ2-7, with 8 bases fitting TRBD1. Germline CDR1 SGHAT, CDR2 FQNNGV. Trimming took 5 bases from V and 3 from J; bases not matched to a gene: 9. There are 15 residues in the CDR3. The CDR3 reads CASSGGTGHIYEQYF. The DNA for the CDR3 is TGTGCCAGCAGCGGGGGGACAGGACATATCTACGAGCAGTACTTC.

This clonotype appeared a few times. The chain employs TRBV20-1 and TRBJ1-5; D gene unclear. V lost 1 base and J 2 bases, leaving 24 bases between the germline ends. CDR1 and CDR2 (germline): DFQATT, SNEGSKA (reference sequence). The CDR3 runs to 19 residues. CDR3 sequence (DNA): TGCAGTGCTAGAGGTTTACCCACCCTGCCGAGCGGCGGCAATCAGCCCCAGCATTTT. Translating it yields CSARGLPTLPSGGNQPQHF.

Concerning this clonotype: This may be a read error, as it is one base from a much larger clone. This chain joins TRBV4-2 and TRBJ2-3; 10 bases are a match to TRBD2. Per the germline V gene, CDR1 is LGHNA and CDR2 is YNFKEQ. The CDR3 has 19 amino acids. CDR3 loop: CVSSQAPQRGGGGTDTQYF. For the CDR3, the DNA is TGTGTCAGCAGCCAGGCCCCGCAGCGGGGGGGCGGAGGCACAGATACGCAGTATTTT.

This clonotype was seen ten or more times. J is TRBJ2-1 and V is TRBV10-2, with 13 bases matching TRBD2. After removal of 3 bases from V and 4 bases from J, the junction contained 3 bases not matched to a gene. Germline CDR1 reads WSHSY; CDR2 reads SAAADI. The CDR3 runs to 16 residues. Here the CDR3 DNA reads TGCGCCAGCAGTGAAACGGGACTAGCGGGGTACAATGAGCAGTTCTTC. Translation gives CASSETGLAGYNEQFF.

Comments on this clonotype: Being one base from a much bigger clone, this may be a read error. The V gene is TRBV7-9, the J gene TRBJ1-5, with no clear D. This CDR3 has 14 residues. CDR1 and CDR2 (germline): SEHNR, FQNEAQ (reference sequence). V lost 3 bases, J lost 0 bases, and 6 bases lay in between. CDR3 protein: CASSFFDSNQPQHF. The CDR3 DNA is TGTGCCAGCAGCTTCTTCGATAGCAATCAGCCCCAGCATTTT. Filled out from reference TRBV7-9 and TRBJ1-5, the complete variable domain reads DTGVSQNPRHKITKRGQNVTFRCDPISEHNRLYWYRQTLGQGPEFLTYFQNEAQLEKSRLLSDRFSAERPKGSFSTLEIQRTEQGDSAMYLCASSFFDSNQPQHFGDGTRLSIL.

Comment on this clonotype: A junction end diverges from the germline sequence, so it may reflect a read error. This chain joins TRBV30 and TRBJ2-7, with D possibly being TRBD1 (7 bases). The CDR3 spans 12 residues. Germline V gene lookup returns CDR1 GTSNPN and CDR2 SVGIG (reference sequence). Here the CDR3 DNA reads TGTACCTGGAGCGACAGGGAGGACGAGCAGTACTTC. Amino acids: CTWSDREDEQYF.

This clonotype was counted ten times or more. This chain joins TRBV7-9 and TRBJ2-5; 9 bases map to TRBD2. CDR1 is SEHNR, CDR2 FQNEAQ, per germline (reference sequence). This CDR3 is 17 amino acids long. V dropped 8 bases and J dropped 2; count of bases not matched to a gene: 15. The CDR3 DNA follows: TGTGCCAGCGAAAAGACGAGCGGGGGGCTCGAACAAGAGACCCAGTACTTC. This encodes CASEKTSGGLEQETQYF.

CDR3 sequence: CASSESGLAGGVYNEQFF. The CDR3 bases are TGCGCCAGCAGTGAGTCGGGACTAGCGGGAGGTGTGTACAATGAGCAGTTCTTC. The J gene is TRBJ2-1, the V gene TRBV10-2; TRBD2 matches at 15 bases. Unmatched junction bases numbered 4, after V lost 0 bases and J lost 4 bases. The CDR3 is made up of 18 amino acids. Germline CDR1 is WSHSY and CDR2 is SAAADI.

This clonotype has at least ten counts. The chain employs TRBV29-1 and TRBJ2-5; TRBD1 might be the D (6 bases). The length of the CDR3 is 13 residues. Germline CDR1 and CDR2: SQVTM and ANQGSEA. V gave up 3 bases and J gave up 0 bases, with 8 bases separating them. CDR3 bases: TGCAGCGTTGAGGGACACCACCAAGAGACCCAGTACTTC. Residues: CSVEGHHQETQYF.

This clonotype was seen once. The chain uses TRBV20-1 and TRBJ2-7; 7 positions match TRBD1. After removal of 6 bases from V and 3 bases from J, the junction contained 20 bases not matched to a gene. The CDR3 contains 17 residues. The germline V gene encodes CDR1 DFQATT and CDR2 SNEGSKA (reference sequence). The CDR3 DNA follows: TGCAGTGCGAAAACGACAGGGCGGAGAGGGGTTTACTACGAGCAGTACTTC. Translation: CSAKTTGRRGVYYEQYF.

The chain uses TRBV27 and TRBJ2-7; 12 bases fit TRBD2. Germline V gene lookup returns CDR1 MNHEY and CDR2 SMNVEV (reference sequence). Trimming removed 5 bases from V and 4 bases from J; junction bases left unmatched: 12. The CDR3 sequence is 17 residues long. CDR3 loop: CASSLRTSGVGGYEQYF. The CDR3 nucleotides are TGTGCCAGCAGTCTTAGGACTAGCGGGGTGGGGGGATACGAGCAGTACTTC.

Details on this clonotype: Mismatch with germline at one junction end may stem from a read error. V and J are TRBV5-1 and TRBJ2-6, with D maybe TRBD1 (5 bases). Germline-derived CDR1 and CDR2 are SGHRS and YFSETQ. CDR3 length equals 16 residues. In nucleotides, the CDR3 is TGCGCCAGCAGCTTGGGACAACACTCTGGGGCCAACGTCCGGACTTTC. Amino acid sequence: CASSLGQHSGANVRTF. The entire variable domain, with the rest obtained from reference TRBV5-1 and TRBJ2-6, is as follows: KAGVTQTPRYLIKTRGQQVTLSCSPISGHRSVSWYQQTPGQGLQFLFEYFSETQRNKGNFPGRFSGRQFSNSRSEMNVSTLELGDSALYLCASSLGQHSGANVRTFGAGSRLTVL.

On this clonotype: A clone one base away is much larger, so this may be a read error. J is TRBJ2-1 and V is TRBV20-1; TRBD2 is a possible D gene (7 bases). Germline V gene data show CDR1 as DFQATT and CDR2 as SNEGSKA (reference sequence). The CDR3 is 16 amino acids. The CDR3 DNA sequence: TGCAGTGCTAGACGCGGGGGCCCCAGCTCCTACAATGGGCAGTTCTTC. Translation: CSARRGGPSSYNGQFF.

This clonotype was found many times. The J gene is TRBJ2-1, the V gene TRBV7-3; 7 bases agree with TRBD1. The CDR3 runs 16 residues. J lost 8 bases, V lost 5 bases, and 15 bases had no gene match. CDR1 SGHTA and CDR2 FQGTGA come from the germline V gene. The CDR3 bases are TGTGCCAGCAGCCCGACAGGGCCTATCTTGGGGTATGAGCAGTTCTTC. Its protein product is CASSPTGPILGYEQFF.